These 16 T cell receptor beta chains originate from one sample sequenced in a study of blood T cell repertoires in COVID-19. Data came from immunoSEQ multiplex PCR; TCRdb stores just in-frame clones and leaves some out. In the table there are 200,000 to 300,000 clones, approximately 90% of which are singletons. Sequenced input: PBMCs or T cells enriched from blood (not recorded which). These receptors were taken from a woman aged 40 to 50 with acute COVID-19.

V gene TRBV27 combines with J gene TRBJ2-2, with D uncertain. The CDR3 sequence is 15 residues long. V lost 3 bases and J lost 1, with 9 bases in between. CDR1 and CDR2 (germline): MNHEY, SMNVEV (reference sequence). The CDR3 protein is CASSFSPRNTGELFF. Written as DNA, the CDR3 is TGTGCCAGCAGTTTCAGTCCCAGGAACACCGGGGAGCTGTTTTTT.

This chain links TRBV11-2 with TRBJ2-1, with D unclear. Trimming took 5 bases from V and 0 from J, leaving 17 bases between them. Germline V gene data show CDR1 as SGHAT and CDR2 as FQNNGV. The CDR3 is 17 residues long. The CDR3: CASSAFPLAASYNEQFF. The CDR3, as DNA: TGTGCCAGCAGCGCCTTCCCATTGGCGGCCTCCTACAATGAGCAGTTCTTC.

The chain links TRBV6-2 or TRBV6-3 to TRBJ2-1; 13 bases are a match to TRBD2. V lost 5 bases and J lost 0; bases outside the gene matches: 4. CDR1 MNHEY and CDR2 SVGEGT come from the germline V gene. The CDR3 spans 17 residues. DNA for the CDR3: TGTGCCAGCAGTCAGACTAGCGGGGGGAGCTCCTACAATGAGCAGTTCTTC. Encoded protein: CASSQTSGGSSYNEQFF.

In nucleotides, the CDR3 is TGTGCCAGCAGTTTATCGTGGGGGGGGATCCAGTACTTC. Protein product: CASSLSWGGIQYF. This chain joins TRBV27 and TRBJ2-5; 7 positions agree with TRBD2. The CDR3 covers 13 residues. In germline, CDR1 is MNHEY, CDR2 SMNVEV (reference sequence). Trimming at V came to 0 bases and at J to 10 bases, leaving 5 bases not matched to a gene.

This clone showed up just a few times. This chain links TRBV3-1 (or the pseudogene TRBV3-2) with TRBJ2-1; 8 bases map to TRBD2. The ends lost 3 bases at V and 5 bases at J; junction bases unmatched: 3. Germline V gives CDR1 LGHDT, CDR2 YNNKEL (reference sequence). CDR3 size: 14 residues. Written as DNA, the CDR3 is TGTGCCAGCAGCCAGTCTAGCGGGCACAATGAGCAGTTCTTC. It specifies CASSQSSGHNEQFF.

CDR3 in amino acids: CASSLGWEGEKLFF. CDR3 bases: TGTGCCAGCAGCTTAGGGTGGGAGGGGGAAAAACTGTTTTTT. The chain carries TRBV7-8 and TRBJ1-4; TRBD1 might be the D (5 bases). CDR3 size: 14 residues. The V end was cut by 1 base, the J end by 8 bases, with 11 bases between. Germline V gene lookup returns CDR1 SGHVS and CDR2 FQNEAQ.

The CDR3 spells CASSQDFRGSNQPQHF. For the CDR3, the DNA is TGTGCCAGCAGCCAAGATTTTCGGGGTAGCAATCAGCCCCAGCATTTT. This chain connects TRBV3-1 (or the pseudogene TRBV3-2) to TRBJ1-5; D remains ambiguous. CDR1 LGHDT and CDR2 YNNKEL come from the germline V gene (reference sequence). Trimming took off 0 bases at V and 0 bases at J, with 9 bases between the two ends. The CDR3 contains 16 residues.

The chain couples TRBV4-1 to TRBJ1-5; D call uncertain. V was pared by 10 bases and J by 0 bases, with 10 bases between. Germline CDR1 and CDR2: MGHRA and YSYEKL. The CDR3 runs to 13 residues. CDR3 sequence: CANLRYSNQPQHF. CDR3 sequence (DNA): TGCGCCAACCTGAGGTATAGCAATCAGCCCCAGCATTTT.

The V and J genes are TRBV28 and TRBJ2-5; TRBD1 matches at 8 bases. CDR3 size: 15 residues. Germline V gives CDR1 MDHEN, CDR2 SYDVKM. Trimming took 4 bases from V and 8 from J; bases not matched to a gene: 12. CDR3 nucleotide sequence: TGTGCCAGCAGTTGGAACCGACAGGGGATAGGCACCCAGTACTTC. This codes for CASSWNRQGIGTQYF.

The rearrangement links TRBV2 to TRBJ1-6; TRBD1 is a possible D gene (6 bases). V gave up 2 bases and J gave up 7 bases, with 12 bases separating them. The CDR3 is 15 amino acids. The germline V gene has CDR1 SNHLY and CDR2 FYNNEI. Here the CDR3 DNA reads TGTGCCAGCAGTGAATTCTTAGGACAGAATTCACCCCTCCACTTT. It encodes CASSEFLGQNSPLHF.

The rearrangement joins TRBV7-9 to TRBJ2-7; D uncertain. V shed 4 bases and J shed 6 bases, with 10 bases lying between them. CDR3 size: 12 residues. Germline CDR1 SEHNR, CDR2 FQNEAQ (reference sequence). The CDR3 sequence: CASSSLVFEQYF. CDR3 sequence (DNA): TGTGCCAGCAGCTCGTTAGTTTTCGAGCAGTACTTC.

This clone was found a few times. This chain connects TRBV11-3 to TRBJ1-1; D remains unclear. Germline lookup yields CDR1 SGHNT and CDR2 YENEEA. The CDR3 loop spans 11 amino acids. Trimming removed 4 bases at V and 3 bases at J, with 3 bases between. CDR3 loop: CASSSDTEAFF. CDR3 DNA sequence: TGTGCCAGCAGCTCCGACACTGAAGCTTTCTTT. The full variable domain, completed using reference TRBV11-3 and TRBJ1-1, is EAGVVQSPRYKIIEKKQPVAFWCNPISGHNTLYWYLQNLGQGPELLIRYENEEAVDDSQLPKDRFSAERLKGVDSTLKIQPAELGDSAVYLCASSSDTEAFFGQGTRLTVV.

This chain joins TRBV4-3 and TRBJ2-7, with D hard to call. Trimming took off 0 bases at V and 0 bases at J, with 6 bases between the two ends. CDR3 size: 14 residues. Germline CDR1 LGHNA, CDR2 YSLEER. The CDR3 loop is CASSQDPFSYEQYV. The CDR3 nucleotides are TGCGCCAGCAGCCAAGATCCTTTCTCCTACGAGCAGTACGTC.

This clone was found once. V usage is TRBV19 and J usage is TRBJ1-2, with 10 bases lining up with TRBD1. The CDR3 contains 15 residues. V dropped 7 bases and J dropped 5; count of bases not matched to a gene: 10. Germline-derived CDR1 and CDR2 are LNHDA and SQIVND (reference sequence). CDR3 bases: TGTGCCAGTACCGAAAGGACAGGGGGAGTGTATGGCTACACCTTC. Protein sequence: CASTERTGGVYGYTF.

This chain joins TRBV30 and TRBJ1-3; D not certain. Germline V gene sequence: CDR1 GTSNPN, CDR2 SVGIG (reference sequence). V gave up 2 bases and J gave up 6 bases, with 17 bases separating them. The CDR3 runs to 15 residues. The CDR3 is CAWSTPGMTLNTIYF. The CDR3 coding sequence is TGTGCCTGGAGTACTCCGGGTATGACCTTAAACACCATATATTTT.

The chain carries TRBV5-1 and TRBJ1-4; unclear D gene. Germline V gene lookup returns CDR1 SGHRS and CDR2 YFSETQ. Trimming stripped 2 bases from V and 0 bases from J, with 11 bases between. CDR3 length equals 16 residues. DNA for the CDR3: TGCGCCAGCAGCTTTTCGGGAGAGTCAACTAATGAAAAACTGTTTTTT. It yields the protein CASSFSGESTNEKLFF.